The 27 T cell receptor beta chains presented below share a single source sample, sequenced in a study of cytomegalovirus exposure and HLA in healthy donors (dated by TCRdb to between 2016 and 2019). The library was generated by the immunoSEQ multiplex PCR assay. The multiplex PCR relied on a mix of 60 forward primers for TCR Vbeta segments and 13 reverse primers for TCR Jbeta segments. Not all clones reach the TCRdb copy of this immuneACCESS table, which keeps in-frame sequences only. Checked studies attribute under half of the gap to unresolved V genes and leave the rest unexplained. Here the sample has approximately 280,000 clones; about 87% occur a single time. Jointly, the top ten make up about 2% of the sample. Sequenced input: PBMCs. These receptors were obtained from a woman under 30 in good health and CMV-seronegative.

V is TRBV19 and J is TRBJ1-1; TRBD1 might be the D (6 bases). Looked up from germline, CDR1 is LNHDA and CDR2 is SQIVND (reference sequence). Between the trimmed V and J ends, which lost 8 bases and 0 bases, there was a span of 19 bases. The CDR3 is made up of 16 amino acids. The CDR3 is CASQYGTTGMNTEAFF. The CDR3 DNA sequence: TGTGCCAGTCAGTACGGGACAACAGGGATGAACACTGAAGCTTTCTTT.

This rearrangement joins TRBV7-9 to TRBJ1-2; the D gene is possibly TRBD1 (5 bases). Germline V gene sequence: CDR1 SEHNR, CDR2 FQNEAQ (reference sequence). The CDR3 is 11 amino acids. The V end was cut by 4 bases, the J end by 10 bases, with 10 bases between. Here the CDR3 reads CASSSDMFYTF. In nucleotides, the CDR3 is TGTGCCAGCAGCTCGGACATGTTCTACACCTTC.

The rearrangement links TRBV15 to TRBJ2-6; the D gene is possibly TRBD1 (5 bases). V lost 3 bases, J lost 0 bases, and 21 bases lay in between. There are 20 residues in the CDR3. Germline assignment: CDR1 LNHNV and CDR2 YYDKDF (reference sequence). CDR3 nucleotide sequence: TGTGCCACCAGCAGCGGCAGGGCCCACGCTCTGAGCTCTGGGGCCAACGTCCTGACTTTC. Its translation: CATSSGRAHALSSGANVLTF.

The chain combines TRBV30 with TRBJ1-2, with D hard to call. Germline V gene lookup returns CDR1 GTSNPN and CDR2 SVGIG (reference sequence). This CDR3 region has 12 residues. Trimming cost V 8 bases and J 4 bases, with 14 bases left between them. This chain's CDR3 is CAGEGKGYGYTF. The CDR3 region has the DNA TGTGCCGGTGAGGGAAAGGGCTATGGCTACACCTTC.

The genes are TRBV4-2 and TRBJ2-5, with 10 bases matching TRBD2. The CDR3 contains 13 residues. Looked up from germline, CDR1 is LGHNA and CDR2 is YNFKEQ. The junction had 0 bases not matched to a gene; V was cut back by 4 bases and J by 4 bases. The CDR3 protein is CASSRTSGETQYF. CDR3 nucleotide sequence: TGTGCCAGCAGCCGGACTAGCGGAGAGACCCAGTACTTC.

V gene TRBV7-6 combines with J gene TRBJ2-7, with a possible D match to TRBD1 (5 bases). The V end was cut by 5 bases, the J end by 6 bases, with 17 bases between. In germline, CDR1 is SGHVS, CDR2 FNYEAQ. CDR3 length: 14 amino acids. The CDR3 coding sequence is TGTGCCAGCAGCCCTATACCGACAGCGCGCGAGCAGTACTTC. Encoded protein: CASSPIPTAREQYF.

This clone was counted once. V is TRBV11-2 and J is TRBJ1-1; D gene unclear. This CDR3 is built from 14 residues. Trimming pared 2 bases from V and 10 bases from J, leaving 17 bases between. The V gene's germline CDR1 is SGHAT and CDR2 FQNNGV. The CDR3 nucleotides read TGTGCCAGCAGCTTAAGTGGGCAGGTGGTTGGAGCTTTCTTT. Translation: CASSLSGQVVGAFF.

This clone was observed a single time. The chain links TRBV7-8 to TRBJ2-7, with D possibly being TRBD1 (5 bases). The CDR3 runs to 15 residues. V dropped 2 bases and J dropped 5 bases, with 16 bases sitting between them. The germline V gene has CDR1 SGHVS and CDR2 FQNEAQ. CDR3 DNA: TGTGCCAGCAGCTTAAATCGACAGACCCAAGACGAGCAGTACTTC. This encodes CASSLNRQTQDEQYF. Full variable domain (outside the CDR3, taken from reference TRBV7-8 and TRBJ2-7): GAGVSQSPRYKVAKRGQDVALRCDPISGHVSLFWYQQALGQGPEFLTYFQNEAQLDKSGLPSDRFFAERPEGSVSTLKIQRTQQEDSAVYLCASSLNRQTQDEQYFGPGTRLTVT.

The chain couples TRBV11-2 to TRBJ2-7; 9 positions match TRBD2. The germline V gene has CDR1 SGHAT and CDR2 FQNNGV. The CDR3 has 14 amino acids. Germline trimming cut 8 bases from V and 3 bases from J; bases unmatched to any gene: 8. The CDR3 DNA is TGTGCCAGCGCACCGGGACTAGCTATCTACGAGCAGTACTTC. Its translation: CASAPGLAIYEQYF.

The gene calls are TRBV9 and TRBJ1-2; D uncertain. This CDR3 has 14 amino acids. Trimming cost V 1 base and J 7 bases, with 14 bases left between them. Germline V gene lookup returns CDR1 SGDLS and CDR2 YYNGEE. The CDR3 protein is CASSVNSGETGYTF. The DNA for the CDR3 is TGTGCCAGCAGCGTAAATTCCGGGGAGACTGGCTACACCTTC.

The chain carries TRBV6-4 and TRBJ2-3; no reliable D call. The CDR3 contains 15 residues. In germline, CDR1 is MRHNA, CDR2 SNTAGT. V lost 4 bases and J 1 base, leaving 12 bases between the germline ends. CDR3 in amino acids: CASSAYGGGTDTQYF. CDR3 in DNA: TGTGCCAGCAGTGCTTATGGCGGAGGCACAGATACGCAGTATTTT.

Worth noting for this clone: One end of the junction is discordant with germline, which a read error may explain. This sequence joins TRBV7-9 and TRBJ1-5; D remains ambiguous. CDR1 is SEHNR, CDR2 FQNEAQ, per germline (reference sequence). The CDR3 runs to 16 residues. In DNA, the CDR3 is TGTTCCAGCAGCTTAGAAGGCAGACTCTCGGGTCAGCCCCAGCATTTT. Its translation: CSSSLEGRLSGQPQHF.

The chain carries TRBV5-4 and TRBJ2-3; 7 nucleotides line up with TRBD1. This CDR3 has 13 amino acids. In germline, CDR1 is SGHNT, CDR2 YYREEE (reference sequence). With V trimmed by 5 bases and J by 0 bases, 0 bases remained unmatched. CDR3 DNA sequence: TGTGCCAGCAGGACAGGGAGCACAGATACGCAGTATTTT. This sequence encodes CASRTGSTDTQYF.

The chain links TRBV27 to TRBJ2-3, with a tentative D call TRBD1 (5 bases). The length of the CDR3 is 14 residues. Trimming shortened V by 4 bases and J by 5 bases, and 13 bases separated the two germline ends. Germline CDR1 MNHEY, CDR2 SMNVEV (reference sequence). CDR3 bases: TGTGCCAGCAGTTCCCTCCCAGGGAAAGATACGCAGTATTTT. Residues: CASSSLPGKDTQYF.

This clone was detected only once. The chain has TRBV7-9 and TRBJ1-1, with 9 bases lining up with TRBD1. Germline V gives CDR1 SEHNR, CDR2 FQNEAQ (reference sequence). With V trimmed by 3 bases and J by 3 bases, 11 bases remained unmatched. The CDR3 is 17 residues long. CDR3 bases: TGTGCCAGCAGCTTGCGACAGGGGGGGAACCGGGACACTGAAGCTTTCTTT. Protein product: CASSLRQGGNRDTEAFF.

V is TRBV20-1 and J is TRBJ1-1; D not certain. The CDR3 length is 11 residues. The V gene lost 1 base and the J gene lost 6 bases, with 6 bases spanning the gap. CDR1 DFQATT and CDR2 SNEGSKA come from the germline V gene (reference sequence). CDR3 DNA: TGCAGTGCTAGAGGGGCAGCTGAAGCTTTCTTT. Residues: CSARGAAEAFF.

The chain carries TRBV19 and TRBJ1-2; 9 nucleotides align to TRBD1. The CDR3 consists of 13 residues. J lost 8 bases, V lost 3 bases, and 4 bases had no gene match. The germline gives CDR1 LNHDA, CDR2 SQIVND (reference sequence). As DNA, the CDR3 is TGTGCCAGTAGTATGGGACAGGGCCCCGGCTACACCTTC. This sequence encodes CASSMGQGPGYTF.

The chain carries TRBV29-1 and TRBJ2-3; 11 bases are shared with TRBD1. With 3 bases clipped from V and 6 bases from J, the junction kept 8 bases outside the gene matches. Germline V gene data show CDR1 as SQVTM and CDR2 as ANQGSEA. The CDR3 runs to 15 residues. The CDR3: CSVDGTGGNSDTQYF. The CDR3 DNA sequence: TGCAGCGTTGATGGGACAGGGGGTAATTCGGATACGCAGTATTTT.

The chain recombines TRBV6-5 with TRBJ1-2; no firm D call. Trimming took 0 bases from V and 6 from J, leaving 8 bases between them. CDR3 length: 13 amino acids. Per germline, CDR1 MNHEY and CDR2 SVGAGI. The CDR3 sequence: CASSYSGVNGYTF. The CDR3, as DNA: TGTGCCAGCAGTTACTCGGGAGTGAATGGCTACACCTTC.

With regard to this clone: A read error may account for a junction end that differs from germline. This chain joins TRBV7-9 and TRBJ1-1, with TRBD1 identical over 12 bases. Germline V gene lookup returns CDR1 SEHNR and CDR2 FQNEAQ (reference sequence). The CDR3 extends over 15 amino acids. As DNA, the CDR3 is TGTTCCAGCAGCTTGGGGGACAGGGGGCCGACTGAAGCTTTCTTT. Translated, it gives CSSSLGDRGPTEAFF.

J is TRBJ1-1 and V is TRBV6-6; D is uncertain. V lost 8 bases and J lost 7, with 8 bases in between. This CDR3 has 10 amino acids. The germline V gene encodes CDR1 MNHNY and CDR2 SVGAGI (reference sequence). The CDR3, as DNA: TGTGCCAGCGCGGGGAATGAAGCTTTCTTT. Protein product: CASAGNEAFF.

J is TRBJ2-5 and V is TRBV19; possible D gene TRBD1, 6 bases. The CDR3 is 15 amino acids. The germline V gene has CDR1 LNHDA and CDR2 SQIVND (reference sequence). Trimming cost V 5 bases and J 5 bases, with 18 bases left between them. The CDR3 protein is CASSLTRGLDETQYF. CDR3 in DNA: TGTGCCAGTAGTCTAACCAGGGGTCTTGATGAGACCCAGTACTTC.

The chain links TRBV13 to TRBJ1-2; 11 positions match TRBD1. With 4 bases clipped from V and 5 bases from J, the junction kept 12 bases outside the gene matches. CDR1 is PRHDT and CDR2 is FYEKMQ in the germline V gene (reference sequence). This CDR3 has 17 amino acids. The CDR3 DNA sequence: TGTGCCAGCAGCTCAGACCGGACAGGGGGCGCCGGGTATGGCTACACCTTC. Residues: CASSSDRTGGAGYGYTF.

The chain uses TRBV11-1 and TRBJ1-2; no reliable D call. This CDR3 has 14 amino acids. V lost 4 bases and J lost 2, with 11 bases in between. Germline-derived CDR1 and CDR2 are SGHAT and FQDESV (reference sequence). CDR3 region: CASSSVPSNYGYTF. DNA of the CDR3: TGTGCCAGCAGCTCAGTCCCCTCAAACTATGGCTACACCTTC. Drawing the rest from reference TRBV11-1 and TRBJ1-2, the complete variable domain is EAEVAQSPRYKITEKSQAVAFWCDPISGHATLYWYRQILGQGPELLVQFQDESVVDDSQLPKDRFSAERLKGVDSTLKIQPAELGDSAMYLCASSSVPSNYGYTFGSGTRLTVV.

V and J are TRBV23-1 and TRBJ1-5, with 9 bases that match TRBD1. TRBV23-1 is an open reading frame, and its role is uncertain. V lost 0 bases and J lost 0; bases outside the gene matches: 24. The length of the CDR3 is 24 residues. The CDR3 protein is CASSQSMRQGGSVLRGCSNQPQHF. CDR3 nucleotides: TGCGCCAGCAGTCAATCGATGAGACAGGGGGGTTCGGTCCTGAGGGGTTGTAGCAATCAGCCCCAGCATTTT.

The chain links TRBV21-1 to TRBJ2-1; no check of the table's D call, TRBD1, against the DNA was made. TRBV21-1 is an annotated pseudogene. The CDR3 runs 15 residues. The CDR3: CASRAGTGKMNEQFF. The DNA for the CDR3 is TGTGCCAGCAGAGCAGGGACAGGGAAGATGAATGAGCAGTTCTTC.

The chain joins TRBV2 to TRBJ2-2, with 7 bases identical to TRBD1. Trimming cost V 5 bases and J 8 bases; bases outside gene matches: 17. Germline CDR1 is SNHLY and CDR2 is FYNNEI. This CDR3 comprises 17 residues. The CDR3 region has the DNA TGTGCCAGCAGTCCAACCCCGGACAGGAGGTTTGATGGGGAGCTGTTTTTT. Residues: CASSPTPDRRFDGELFF.